The rows below give T cell receptor beta chains drawn from one sample of a study of PD-1 blockade in classical Hodgkin lymphoma. Sequencing was performed with immunoSEQ multiplex PCR; in TCRdb, only in-frame clones are kept and a portion is missing. The sample records about 100,000 clones, around 88% being singletons. The sequences come from peripheral blood mononuclear cells (PBMCs), collected before the second cycle of nivolumab. These receptors originate from a human donor with classical Hodgkin lymphoma. Both conserved end residues are part of each CDR3. D genes are given only for firm matches. Clone size appears in some rows only: once, few, many, or a class for an expanded clone.

TRBJ1-2,TRBV23-1,-,-,15,CASSQPPPGAGGYTF,TGCGCCAGCAGTCAGCCCCCCCCAGGGGCCGGTGGCTACACCTTC
TRBJ2-7,TRBV6-5,TRBD1,-,15,CASSYSNRGLSEQYF,TGTGCCAGCAGTTACTCGAACAGGGGGCTCAGCGAGCAGTACTTC
TRBJ2-1,TRBV11-2,-,once,19,CASSLGMTETGLFFDEQFF,TGTGCCAGCAGCTTAGGTATGACAGAAACAGGGCTTTTTTTCGATGAGCAGTTCTTC
TRBJ2-7,TRBV4-3,TRBD1,-,16,CASSHTGQGGPYEQYF,TGCGCCAGCAGCCATACGGGACAGGGGGGACCCTACGAGCAGTACTTC
TRBJ2-7,TRBV7-2,-,-,12,CASSLGPGEQYF,TGTGCCAGCAGCTTAGGTCCGGGCGAGCAGTACTTC
TRBJ2-5,TRBV25-1,TRBD2,-,16,CASSERTSGSQETQYF,TGTGCCAGCAGTGAAAGGACTAGCGGGAGTCAAGAGACCCAGTACTTC
TRBJ2-2,TRBV9,TRBD2,few,14,CASNPSGNTGELFF,TGTGCCAGCAACCCTAGCGGAAACACCGGGGAGCTGTTTTTT
TRBJ2-3,TRBV19,-,-,19,CASSMLDDGAAGFTDTQYF,TGTGCCAGTAGTATGTTGGACGATGGGGCAGCCGGCTTCACAGATACGCAGTATTTT
TRBJ2-1,TRBV28,-,-,14,CASSAGYGNNEQFF,TGTGCCAGCAGTGCAGGGTATGGGAACAATGAGCAGTTCTTC
TRBJ1-2,TRBV28,-,many,15,CASSLGSAANYGYTF,TGTGCCAGCAGTTTAGGGTCCGCGGCGAACTATGGCTACACCTTC
TRBJ2-7,TRBV7-2,-,-,15,CASSLALTATYEQYF,TGTGCCAGCAGCTTAGCTCTGACAGCCACCTACGAGCAGTACTTC
TRBJ1-3,TRBV5-1,-,once,16,CASSLDSGNSGNTIYF,TGCGCCAGCAGCTTGGATTCAGGGAACTCTGGAAACACCATATATTTT
TRBJ2-1,TRBV27,-,-,13,CASSLLGSREQFF,TGTGCCAGCAGTTTACTTGGGTCCCGGGAGCAGTTCTTC
TRBJ1-2,TRBV6-5,TRBD1,-,12,CASSRTGYGYTF,TGTGCCAGCAGTAGGACAGGGTATGGCTACACCTTC
TRBJ2-3,TRBV10-3,TRBD1,-,14,CAISGMRGPDTQYF,TGTGCCATCAGTGGGATGAGGGGGCCGGATACGCAGTATTTT
TRBJ2-5,TRBV7-8,-,-,11,CASTATETQYF,TGTGCCAGCACCGCGACGGAGACCCAGTACTTC
TRBJ1-2,TRBV30,TRBD1,-,12,CAWGDRDYGYTF,TGTGCCTGGGGGGACAGGGACTATGGCTACACCTTC
TRBJ2-1,TRBV18,-,-,15,CASSLDGSSYNEQFF,TGTGCCAGCTCACTCGACGGCAGCTCCTACAATGAGCAGTTCTTC
TRBJ1-5,TRBV7-9,TRBD1,few,14,CASSPQGAGQPQHF,TGTGCCAGCAGCCCACAGGGGGCGGGTCAGCCCCAGCATTTT
TRBJ1-3,TRBV4-3,-,-,17,CASSQDRTRPSGNTIYF,TGCGCCAGCAGCCAAGACAGGACAAGACCCTCTGGAAACACCATATATTTT
TRBJ1-4,TRBV4-1,-,many,19,CASSQSRTRAVVPNEKLFF,TGCGCCAGCAGCCAATCGAGGACGCGAGCGGTTGTCCCTAATGAAAAACTGTTTTTT
TRBJ1-4,TRBV6-5,-,-,12,CAARDTNEKLFF,TGTGCCGCCCGGGACACTAATGAAAAACTGTTTTTT
TRBJ2-1,TRBV2,TRBD2,-,13,CASTYGRGNEQFF,TGTGCCAGCACCTACGGGAGGGGGAATGAGCAGTTCTTC
TRBJ2-2,TRBV7-9,-,-,11,CATQGAGELFF,TGTGCCACCCAGGGTGCCGGGGAGCTGTTTTTT
TRBJ2-2,TRBV11-3,-,-,18,CASSLGGLWVDNTGELFF,TGTGCCAGCAGCTTAGGGGGCTTATGGGTTGACAACACCGGGGAGCTGTTTTTT
TRBJ1-1,TRBV5-1,-,-,14,CASSRSGANTEAFF,TGCGCCAGCAGTAGATCAGGGGCGAACACTGAAGCTTTCTTT
TRBJ1-1,TRBV11-2,-,medium-sized,12,CASNRPNTEAFF,TGTGCCAGCAACAGACCGAACACTGAAGCTTTCTTT
TRBJ2-7,TRBV7-2,-,-,13,CASRDNRVGEQYF,TGTGCCAGCAGAGACAACAGGGTGGGTGAGCAGTACTTC
TRBJ2-7,TRBV30,TRBD1,-,12,CAWSAQGDEQYF,TGTGCCTGGAGTGCACAGGGGGACGAGCAGTACTTC
TRBJ2-5,TRBV28,-,-,14,CASSQEGRQETQYF,TGTGCCAGCAGTCAAGAGGGACGGCAAGAGACCCAGTACTTC
TRBJ2-3,TRBV4-2,-,-,16,CASSQDLGSNTDTQYF,TGTGCCAGCAGCCAAGATCTAGGCTCGAACACAGATACGCAGTATTTT
TRBJ1-1,TRBV4-2,-,medium-sized,17,CASSQTPGLGFNTEAFF,TGTGCCAGCAGCCAAACTCCGGGACTTGGTTTTAACACTGAAGCTTTCTTT
TRBJ2-5,TRBV5-8,-,-,14,CASSLVAAQETQYF,TGTGCCAGCAGCTTGGTGGCAGCCCAAGAGACCCAGTACTTC
TRBJ2-1,TRBV18,-,-,14,CASSPPLSYNEQFF,TGTGCCAGCTCACCTCCACTATCTTACAATGAGCAGTTCTTC
TRBJ1-4,TRBV6-6,TRBD1,-,14,CASSYGQGNEKLFF,TGTGCCAGCAGTTACGGACAGGGTAATGAAAAACTGTTTTTT
TRBJ2-1,TRBV4-3,-,many,17,CASSQEVLTEGPNEQFF,TGCGCCAGCAGCCAAGAAGTCCTGACAGAAGGGCCAAATGAGCAGTTCTTC
TRBJ2-7,TRBV5-6,-,once,12,CASSNGGAEQYF,TGTGCCAGCAGCAATGGGGGCGCCGAGCAGTACTTC
TRBJ2-1,TRBV5-1,-,-,13,CASSWGDNSEQFF,TGCGCCAGCAGCTGGGGGGACAACTCTGAGCAGTTCTTC
TRBJ2-5,TRBV7-8,-,once,15,CASSFPPGHTETQYF,TGTGCCAGCAGCTTCCCACCGGGACATACAGAGACCCAGTACTTC
TRBJ2-7,TRBV20-1,-,-,10,CSARWAGAFF,TGCAGTGCTAGATGGGCGGGGGCTTTCTTC
TRBJ1-1,TRBV18,-,-,14,CASSPVRGNTEAFF,TGTGCCAGCTCACCAGTCAGGGGAAACACTGAAGCTTTCTTT
TRBJ2-1,TRBV28,-,-,16,CASTDPQAPSYNEQFF,TGTGCCAGCACCGACCCGCAAGCGCCCTCCTACAATGAGCAGTTCTTC